Listed here are 30 T cell receptor beta chains from one sample, sequenced in a study of shared clonotypes between healthy human individuals (dated by TCRdb to 2018 to 2020). The library was generated by the immunoSEQ multiplex PCR assay. TCRdb provides this immuneACCESS table in a form limited to in-frame rearrangements. Some clones are lacking; in checked studies, under half of them reflect an unresolved V gene, and why the rest are absent is not known. Here the sample has about 2 million clones; 95% occur a single time. 0.1% to 0.15% of the sample comes from the top ten. The source material was naive CD4+ T cells sorted from blood. The sample's cell subset or site label, decoded: CD45RA+ positively selected. The receptors here all came from a man younger than 35 in good health.

The chain has TRBV5-6 and TRBJ2-3; D not certain. V lost 5 bases and J lost 2, with 9 bases in between. Germline CDR1 and CDR2: SGHDT and YYEEEE. The CDR3 spans 13 residues. For the CDR3, the DNA is TGTGCCAGCAGAGTTATAGCCACAGATACGCAGTATTTT. It is translated as CASRVIATDTQYF.

The chain links TRBV28 to TRBJ2-2; 7 bases map to TRBD2. Germline CDR1 and CDR2: MDHEN and SYDVKM. The V segment lost 6 bases and the J segment 7 bases; nucleotides outside the gene matches: 14. This CDR3 has 16 residues. The CDR3 here is CASSSYGGNSGGELFF. The CDR3 region has the DNA TGTGCCAGCAGCTCTTACGGGGGGAATTCCGGCGGGGAGCTGTTTTTT. The whole variable domain, remainder taken from reference TRBV28 and TRBJ2-2, is DVKVTQSSRYLVKRTGEKVFLECVQDMDHENMFWYRQDPGLGLRLIYFSYDVKMKEKGDIPEGYSVSREKKERFSLILESASTNQTSMYLCASSSYGGNSGGELFFGEGSRLTVL.

A remark on this clone: Other DNA sequences in the sample encode the same CDR3. The chain carries TRBV6-5 and TRBJ1-2; 12 nucleotides line up with TRBD1. The CDR3 is made up of 16 amino acids. V was clipped by 0 bases and J by 4 bases; unmatched bases: 3. Looked up from germline, CDR1 is MNHEY and CDR2 is SVGAGI. The CDR3, as DNA: TGTGCCAGCAGTTACTCGGGACAGGGGGCCGGCTATGGCTACACCTTC. The encoded protein is CASSYSGQGAGYGYTF.

Concerning this clone itself: This sample includes further DNA sequences coding for the same CDR3. The chain combines TRBV7-2 with TRBJ2-7; 8 bases fit TRBD1. The length of the CDR3 is 15 residues. Per germline, CDR1 SGHTA and CDR2 FQGNSA. V lost 3 bases and J lost 0; bases outside the gene matches: 4. The CDR3 DNA reads as TGTGCCAGCAGCTTCCGACAGGGGAGCTCCTACGAGCAGTACTTC. It specifies CASSFRQGSSYEQYF.

The V call is TRBV7-9, the J call TRBJ2-1; D possibly corresponds to TRBD2 (6 bases). V lost 2 bases, J lost 10 bases, and 18 bases lay in between. Germline V gene lookup returns CDR1 SEHNR and CDR2 FQNEAQ (reference sequence). CDR3 length: 15 amino acids. CDR3 sequence (DNA): TGTGCCAGCAGCTTACGAGGGGCGGGGACCCTCGAGCAGTTCTTC. This codes for CASSLRGAGTLEQFF.

The gene calls are TRBV5-1 and TRBJ2-1; 11 nucleotides line up with TRBD1. The trim removed 3 bases at V and 7 bases at J, leaving 9 bases unmatched. The CDR3 consists of 16 residues. Germline lookup yields CDR1 SGHRS and CDR2 YFSETQ. CDR3 sequence (DNA): TGCGCCAGCAGCTCCAGGACAGGGGGCGCCGGGAATGAGCAGTTCTTC. Translation: CASSSRTGGAGNEQFF. Complete variable domain (other parts from reference TRBV5-1 and TRBJ2-1): KAGVTQTPRYLIKTRGQQVTLSCSPISGHRSVSWYQQTPGQGLQFLFEYFSETQRNKGNFPGRFSGRQFSNSRSEMNVSTLELGDSALYLCASSSRTGGAGNEQFFGPGTRLTVL.

The chain couples TRBV21-1 to TRBJ1-5. TRBV21-1 is a known pseudogene. This CDR3 has 14 residues. DNA of the CDR3: TGTGCCTTCATATTCCGGGACAGCAATCAGCCCCAGCATTTT. This encodes CAFIFRDSNQPQHF.

The chain joins TRBV7-8 to TRBJ1-2; 8 nucleotides align to TRBD1. The CDR3 runs 15 residues. The ends lost 3 bases at V and 3 bases at J; junction bases unmatched: 6. Germline CDR1 reads SGHVS; CDR2 reads FQNEAQ. The CDR3 coding sequence is TGTGCCAGCAGCTTCATGACAGGGGAGGACTATGGCTACACCTTC. This sequence encodes CASSFMTGEDYGYTF.

The J gene is TRBJ2-2, the V gene TRBV6-1, with 7 bases fitting TRBD2. This CDR3 has 16 amino acids. Trimming took 1 base from V and 4 from J; bases not matched to a gene: 6. Germline CDR1 is MNHNS and CDR2 is SASEGT. The CDR3 DNA follows: TGTGCCAGCAGTGAAGAGGGAGGGCGCGTCACCGGGGAGCTGTTTTTT. Its protein product is CASSEEGGRVTGELFF.

This chain connects TRBV29-1 to TRBJ2-4; D is perhaps TRBD1 (6 bases). This CDR3 has 12 amino acids. The V end lost 4 bases, the J end lost 8 bases, and 12 bases lay between the germline ends. Germline-derived CDR1 and CDR2 are SQVTM and ANQGSEA. CDR3 sequence: CSVVAAGDIQYF. The CDR3, as DNA: TGCAGCGTTGTGGCAGCAGGGGACATTCAGTACTTC.

V and J are TRBV6-5 and TRBJ1-2, with no clear D. CDR3 length: 14 residues. V lost 0 bases to trimming and J lost 8 bases, with 13 bases between them. Germline assignment: CDR1 MNHEY and CDR2 SVGAGI. Here the CDR3 reads CASSYSGGYLGYTF. The CDR3 nucleotides read TGTGCCAGCAGTTACTCGGGAGGATACCTAGGCTACACCTTC.

This chain joins TRBV6-1 and TRBJ2-1; tentative D call: TRBD1 (5 bases). The CDR3 has 14 amino acids. Germline V gene data show CDR1 as MNHNS and CDR2 as SASEGT. V dropped 7 bases and J dropped 2 bases, with 12 bases sitting between them. CDR3 nucleotide sequence: TGTGCCAGCATACCAGGACAAACCTACAATGAGCAGTTCTTC. Residues: CASIPGQTYNEQFF.

The genes are TRBV4-3 and TRBJ2-7; no reliable D call. Per germline, CDR1 LGHNA and CDR2 YSLEER. Trimming removed 0 bases from V and 2 bases from J, with 8 bases in between. The CDR3 is made up of 14 amino acids. The CDR3 region is CASSQEAETYEQYF. CDR3 DNA sequence: TGCGCCAGCAGCCAAGAAGCTGAAACCTACGAGCAGTACTTC.

The rearrangement uses TRBV28 and TRBJ1-2; no clear D gene. The length of the CDR3 is 14 residues. The V end was cut by 0 bases, the J end by 4 bases, with 9 bases between. The germline CDR1 and CDR2 sequences are MDHEN and SYDVKM. CDR3 protein: CASSLWATPYGYTF. Here the CDR3 DNA reads TGTGCCAGCAGTTTATGGGCCACCCCCTATGGCTACACCTTC.

J is TRBJ2-1 and V is TRBV29-1, with 9 bases aligning to TRBD2. The ends lost 5 bases at V and 3 bases at J; junction bases unmatched: 2. The germline CDR1 and CDR2 sequences are SQVTM and ANQGSEA. This CDR3 has 13 residues. The CDR3 DNA sequence: TGCAGCGTTAAGCGGGAGGTCTACAATGAGCAGTTCTTC. Its protein is CSVKREVYNEQFF.

DNA for the CDR3: TGTGCCTGGAGTGCGGACAGGGCGGGGACCGGGGAGCTGTTTTTT. Translation: CAWSADRAGTGELFF. This chain uses TRBV30 with TRBJ2-2; 8 positions agree with TRBD1. V dropped 1 base and J dropped 5; count of bases not matched to a gene: 6. Germline assignment: CDR1 GTSNPN and CDR2 SVGIG (reference sequence). The CDR3 has 15 amino acids.

This chain uses TRBV28 with TRBJ1-6; 7 bases are a match to TRBD1. The ends lost 3 bases at V and 12 bases at J; junction bases unmatched: 11. The CDR3 extends over 15 amino acids. Germline V gene lookup returns CDR1 MDHEN and CDR2 SYDVKM. CDR3 nucleotide sequence: TGTGCCAGCAGTTTCGGACAGGTCCTAATTCAACCCCTCCACTTT. This translates into CASSFGQVLIQPLHF.

This sequence joins TRBV10-2 and TRBJ2-4; D possibly matches TRBD1 or TRBD2 (5 bases each). The V gene's germline CDR1 is WSHSY and CDR2 SAAADI. V lost 3 bases, J lost 5 bases, and 14 bases lay in between. The CDR3 sequence is 15 residues long. CDR3 in DNA: TGCGCCAGCAGTGACTACGCACTAGGGGAAAACATTCAGTACTTC. Its protein is CASSDYALGENIQYF.

The rearrangement joins TRBV5-4 to TRBJ2-7; D is perhaps TRBD1 (6 bases). The CDR3 has 13 residues. Germline CDR1 and CDR2: SGHNT and YYREEE (reference sequence). The germline V and J ends were trimmed by 1 base and 6 bases, with 11 bases remaining between them. In DNA form, the CDR3 reads TGTGCCAGCAGCTTGCCAGGGGTATTCGAGCAGTACTTC. It specifies CASSLPGVFEQYF.

This clone is a singleton in its sample. The V call is TRBV5-1, the J call TRBJ1-4; D not certain. CDR3 length: 14 amino acids. V lost 4 bases and J lost 6, with 13 bases in between. Germline values: CDR1 SGHRS, CDR2 YFSETQ. The CDR3 loop reads CASSRKALDEKLFF. The CDR3 DNA sequence: TGCGCCAGCAGCCGTAAGGCGCTGGATGAAAAACTGTTTTTT.

This clone was found once. The chain uses TRBV4-3 and TRBJ2-7, with a weak D call TRBD1 (5 bases). Germline values: CDR1 LGHNA, CDR2 YSLEER. The CDR3 is 17 amino acids. Trimming removed 0 bases at V and 6 bases at J, with 21 bases between. CDR3: CASSQDPGGAHNFEQYF. The DNA of the CDR3 is TGCGCCAGCAGCCAAGATCCCGGTGGGGCCCATAACTTCGAGCAGTACTTC.

The chain uses TRBV6-1 and TRBJ1-4, with a possible D match to TRBD1 (6 bases). Trimming removed 0 bases from V and 7 bases from J, with 12 bases in between. Germline loops: CDR1 MNHNS, CDR2 SASEGT. This CDR3 spans 15 amino acids. The CDR3 loop is CASSEAPTGPEKLFF. CDR3 sequence (DNA): TGTGCCAGCAGTGAAGCCCCAACAGGGCCTGAAAAACTGTTTTTT.

V gene TRBV5-1 combines with J gene TRBJ2-1, with D tentatively TRBD2 (5 bases). V dropped 4 bases and J dropped 5 bases, with 16 bases sitting between them. The CDR3 has 15 amino acids. Germline V gene data show CDR1 as SGHRS and CDR2 as YFSETQ. The CDR3 loop reads CASSPGDTGNNEQFF. CDR3 nucleotide sequence: TGCGCCAGCAGCCCCGGGGATACGGGGAACAATGAGCAGTTCTTC.

The V and J genes are TRBV13 and TRBJ2-7, with 9 positions matching TRBD2. The CDR3 loop spans 15 amino acids. Trimming cost V 1 base and J 3 bases; bases outside gene matches: 4. CDR1 is PRHDT and CDR2 is FYEKMQ in the germline V gene (reference sequence). The CDR3 is CASSLEDSGGYEQYF. CDR3 nucleotide sequence: TGTGCCAGCAGCTTAGAGGATAGCGGGGGCTACGAGCAGTACTTC.

The gene calls are TRBV2 and TRBJ2-6, with a possible D match to TRBD1 (6 bases). Trimming stripped 4 bases from V and 10 bases from J, with 17 bases between. Germline V lookup: CDR1 SNHLY, CDR2 FYNNEI. The CDR3 extends over 15 amino acids. DNA for the CDR3: TGTGCCAGCAGTGGTGGGGACATCAAAACGAACGTCCTGACTTTC. As protein: CASSGGDIKTNVLTF.

This chain connects TRBV30 to TRBJ1-1, with 7 bases matching TRBD1. The CDR3 length is 12 residues. Germline CDR1 and CDR2: GTSNPN and SVGIG (reference sequence). The junction had 5 bases not matched to a gene; V was cut back by 3 bases and J by 7 bases. CDR3 in amino acids: CAWSDRDSEAFF. As DNA, the CDR3 is TGTGCCTGGAGCGACCGGGACAGTGAAGCTTTCTTT.

The rearrangement uses TRBV27 and TRBJ1-1, with unresolved D. V dropped 8 bases and J dropped 5 bases, with 9 bases sitting between them. This CDR3 is built from 11 residues. The germline V gene encodes CDR1 MNHEY and CDR2 SMNVEV (reference sequence). CDR3 nucleotide sequence: TGTGCCAGCGGCGGGTTTACTGAAGCTTTCTTT. It translates to CASGGFTEAFF.

V and J are TRBV6-5 and TRBJ1-4, with a possible D match to TRBD1 (5 bases). This CDR3 comprises 15 residues. V gave up 0 bases and J gave up 6 bases, with 11 bases separating them. CDR1 MNHEY and CDR2 SVGAGI come from the germline V gene. The CDR3 nucleotides are TGTGCCAGCAGTTACTCCGGGGCCCGGCATGAAAAACTGTTTTTT. This sequence encodes CASSYSGARHEKLFF.

The gene calls are TRBV29-1 and TRBJ1-4, with D unresolved. Germline V gene sequence: CDR1 SQVTM, CDR2 ANQGSEA. The length of the CDR3 is 12 residues. The V end was cut by 6 bases, the J end by 0 bases, with 5 bases between. CDR3 sequence (DNA): TGCAGCGTGGCACCAACTAATGAAAAACTGTTTTTT. Its translation is CSVAPTNEKLFF. Combining the CDR3 with reference TRBV29-1 and TRBJ1-4 gives the whole variable domain SAVISQKPSRDICQRGTSLTIQCQVDSQVTMMFWYRQQPGQSLTLIATANQGSEATYESGFVIDKFPISRPNLTFSTLTVSNMSPEDSSIYLCSVAPTNEKLFFGSGTQLSVL.

The rearrangement joins TRBV28 to TRBJ1-1; tentative D call: TRBD1 (5 bases). The V gene lost 6 bases and the J gene lost 2 bases, with 16 bases spanning the gap. In germline, CDR1 is MDHEN, CDR2 SYDVKM. The CDR3 runs 15 residues. Written as DNA, the CDR3 is TGTGCCAGCAGCCGGGGGGGAAGGGGTAACACTGAAGCTTTCTTT. As protein: CASSRGGRGNTEAFF.